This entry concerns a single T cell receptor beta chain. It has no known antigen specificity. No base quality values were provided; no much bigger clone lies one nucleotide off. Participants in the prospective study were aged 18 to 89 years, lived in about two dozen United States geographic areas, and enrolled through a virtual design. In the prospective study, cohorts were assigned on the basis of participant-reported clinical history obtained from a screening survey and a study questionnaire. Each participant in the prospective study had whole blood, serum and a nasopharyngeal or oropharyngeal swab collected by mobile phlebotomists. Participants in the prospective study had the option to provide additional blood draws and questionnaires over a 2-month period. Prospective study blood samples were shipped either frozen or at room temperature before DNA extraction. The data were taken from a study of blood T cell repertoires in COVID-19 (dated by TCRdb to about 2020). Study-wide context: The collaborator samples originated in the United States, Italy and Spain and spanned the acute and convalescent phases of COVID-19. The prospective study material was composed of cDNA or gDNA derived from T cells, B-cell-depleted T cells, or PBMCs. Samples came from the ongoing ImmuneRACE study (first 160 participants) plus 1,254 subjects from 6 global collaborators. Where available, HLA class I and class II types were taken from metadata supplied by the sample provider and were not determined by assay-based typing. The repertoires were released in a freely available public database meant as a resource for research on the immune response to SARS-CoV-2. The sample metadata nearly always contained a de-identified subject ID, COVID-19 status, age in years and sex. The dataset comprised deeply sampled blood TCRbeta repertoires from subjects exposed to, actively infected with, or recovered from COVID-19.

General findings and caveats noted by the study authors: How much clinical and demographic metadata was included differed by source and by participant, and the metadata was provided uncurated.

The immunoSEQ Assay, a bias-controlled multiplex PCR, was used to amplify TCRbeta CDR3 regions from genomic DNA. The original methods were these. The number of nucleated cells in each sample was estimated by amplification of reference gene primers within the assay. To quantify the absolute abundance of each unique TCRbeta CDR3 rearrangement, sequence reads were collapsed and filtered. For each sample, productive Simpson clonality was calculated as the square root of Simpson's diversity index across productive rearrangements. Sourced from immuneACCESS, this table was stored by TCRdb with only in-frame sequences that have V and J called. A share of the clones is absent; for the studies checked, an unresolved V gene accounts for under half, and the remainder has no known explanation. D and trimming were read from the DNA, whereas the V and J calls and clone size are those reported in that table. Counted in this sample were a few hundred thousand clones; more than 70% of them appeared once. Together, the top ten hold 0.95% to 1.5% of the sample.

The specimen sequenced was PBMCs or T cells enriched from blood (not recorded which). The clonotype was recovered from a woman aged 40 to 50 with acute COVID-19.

In nucleotides, the sequence is TGTGCCAGCAGCTTCGGGACACGCTATGGCTACACCTTC. Its amino acids are CASSFGTRYGYTF. The rearranged chain carries TRBV7-9 and TRBJ1-2; the D gene is perhaps TRBD1, from 6 matching bases. The germline V gene encodes CDR1 SEHNR and CDR2 FQNEAQ (reference sequence). Trimming takes 3 bases from V and 4 bases from J, and the germline ends sit 9 bases apart. The CDR3 measures 13 amino acids from cysteine to phenylalanine. The sequence is cut down to CDR3 DNA, 39 bases in frame from base 1.